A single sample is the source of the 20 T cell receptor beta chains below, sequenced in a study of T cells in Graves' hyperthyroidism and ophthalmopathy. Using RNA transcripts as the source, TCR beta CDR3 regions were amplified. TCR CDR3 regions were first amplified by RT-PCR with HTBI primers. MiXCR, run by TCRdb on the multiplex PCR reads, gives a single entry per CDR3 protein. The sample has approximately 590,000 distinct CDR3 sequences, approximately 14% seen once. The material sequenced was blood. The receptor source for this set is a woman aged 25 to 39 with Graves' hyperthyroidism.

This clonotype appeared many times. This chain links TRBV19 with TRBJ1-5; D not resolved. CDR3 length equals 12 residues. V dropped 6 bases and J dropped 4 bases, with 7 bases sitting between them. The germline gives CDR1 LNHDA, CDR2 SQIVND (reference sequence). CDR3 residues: CASRVGNQPQHF. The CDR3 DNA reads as TGTGCCAGTAGGGTCGGAAATCAGCCCCAGCATTTT.

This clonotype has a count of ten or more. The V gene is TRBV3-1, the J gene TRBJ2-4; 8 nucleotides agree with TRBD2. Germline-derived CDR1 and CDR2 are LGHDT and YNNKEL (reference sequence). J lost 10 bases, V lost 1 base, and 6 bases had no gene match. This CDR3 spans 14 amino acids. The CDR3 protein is CASSQALSGTIQYF. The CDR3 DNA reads TGTGCCAGCAGCCAAGCGCTTAGCGGGACTATTCAGTACTTC.

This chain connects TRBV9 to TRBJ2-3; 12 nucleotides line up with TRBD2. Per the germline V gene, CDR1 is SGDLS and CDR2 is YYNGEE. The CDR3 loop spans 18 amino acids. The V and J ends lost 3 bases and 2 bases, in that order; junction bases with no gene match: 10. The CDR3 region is CASSGKGLAGQNTDTQYF. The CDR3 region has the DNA TGTGCCAGCAGCGGGAAGGGACTAGCGGGCCAAAACACAGATACGCAGTATTTT.

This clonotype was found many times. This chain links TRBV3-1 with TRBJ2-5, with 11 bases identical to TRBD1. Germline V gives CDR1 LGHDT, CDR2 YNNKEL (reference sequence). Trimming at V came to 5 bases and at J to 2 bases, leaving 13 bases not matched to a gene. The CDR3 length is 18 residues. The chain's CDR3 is CASSRTGTGGRWQETQYF. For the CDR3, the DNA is TGTGCCAGCAGCAGAACCGGGACAGGGGGTCGTTGGCAAGAGACCCAGTACTTC.

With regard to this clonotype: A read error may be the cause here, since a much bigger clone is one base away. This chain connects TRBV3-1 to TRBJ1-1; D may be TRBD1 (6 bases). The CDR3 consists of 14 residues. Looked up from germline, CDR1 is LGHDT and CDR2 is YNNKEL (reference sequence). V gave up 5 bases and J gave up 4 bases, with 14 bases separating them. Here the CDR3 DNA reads TGTGCCAGCAGCTCAGAGGGGGGACTCACTGAAGCTTTCTTT. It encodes CASSSEGGLTEAFF.

CDR3 DNA sequence: TGCGCCAGCAGCGAGACGTCGGAGCTGTTTTTT. This encodes CASSETSELFF. The rearrangement uses TRBV4-1 and TRBJ2-2; the D is unclear. V lost 5 bases and J 10 bases, leaving 8 bases between the germline ends. Germline CDR1 reads MGHRA; CDR2 reads YSYEKL. The CDR3 extends over 11 amino acids.

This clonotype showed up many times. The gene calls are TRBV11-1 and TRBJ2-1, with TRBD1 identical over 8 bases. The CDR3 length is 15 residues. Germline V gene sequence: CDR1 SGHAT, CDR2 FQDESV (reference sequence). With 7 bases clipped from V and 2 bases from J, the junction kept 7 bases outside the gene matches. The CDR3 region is CASTSTGGTYNEQFF. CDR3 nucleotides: TGTGCCAGCACGTCCACAGGGGGGACCTACAATGAGCAGTTCTTC.

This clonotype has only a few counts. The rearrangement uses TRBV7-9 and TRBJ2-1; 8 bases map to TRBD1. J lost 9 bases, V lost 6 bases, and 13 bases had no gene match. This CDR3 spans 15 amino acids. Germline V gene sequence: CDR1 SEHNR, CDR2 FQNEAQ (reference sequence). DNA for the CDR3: TGTGCCAGCAGTAAGACGGGACAGGTGTACTCTGAGCAGTTCTTC. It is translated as CASSKTGQVYSEQFF.

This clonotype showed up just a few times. The CDR3, as DNA: TGCAGCGTTAGAGCGGGAAATGTTGGATTGTACAATGAGCAGTACTTC. It codes for CSVRAGNVGLYNEQYF. The chain links TRBV29-1 to TRBJ2-1, with 7 bases lining up with TRBD2. The J call may be mistaken, given a closer DNA end match to TRBJ2-7. The CDR3 has 16 amino acids. The germline V gene has CDR1 SQVTM and CDR2 ANQGSEA.

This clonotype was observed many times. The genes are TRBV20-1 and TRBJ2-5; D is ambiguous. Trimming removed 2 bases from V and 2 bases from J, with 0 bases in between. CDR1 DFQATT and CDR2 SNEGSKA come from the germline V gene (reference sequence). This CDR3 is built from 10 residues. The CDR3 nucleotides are TGCAGTGCTAGACAAGAGACCCAGTACTTC. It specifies CSARQETQYF.

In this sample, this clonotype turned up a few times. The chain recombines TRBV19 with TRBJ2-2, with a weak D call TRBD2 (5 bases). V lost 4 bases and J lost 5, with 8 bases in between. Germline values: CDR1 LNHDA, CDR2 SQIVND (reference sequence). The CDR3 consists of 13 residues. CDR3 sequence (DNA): TGTGCCAGTAGTACCAAGCGGACCGGGGAGCTGTTTTTT. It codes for CASSTKRTGELFF. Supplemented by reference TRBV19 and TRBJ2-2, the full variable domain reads DGGITQSPKYLFRKEGQNVTLSCEQNLNHDAMYWYRQDPGQGLRLIYYSQIVNDFQKGDIAEGYSVSREKKESFPLTVTSAQKNPTAFYLCASSTKRTGELFFGEGSRLTVL.

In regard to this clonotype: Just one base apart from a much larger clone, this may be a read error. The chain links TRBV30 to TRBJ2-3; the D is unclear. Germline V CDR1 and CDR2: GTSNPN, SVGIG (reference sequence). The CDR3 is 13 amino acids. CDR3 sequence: CARSPTTTDTQYF. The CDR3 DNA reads TGTGCCCGGAGCCCCACCACGACAGATACGCAGTATTTT.

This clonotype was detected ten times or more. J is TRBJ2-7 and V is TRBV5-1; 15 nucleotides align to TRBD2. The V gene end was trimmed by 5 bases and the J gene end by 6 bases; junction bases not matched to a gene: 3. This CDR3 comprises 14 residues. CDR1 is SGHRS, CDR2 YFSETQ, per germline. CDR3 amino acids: CASRGLAGGGEQYF. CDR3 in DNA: TGCGCCAGCAGGGGACTAGCGGGAGGCGGCGAGCAGTACTTC.

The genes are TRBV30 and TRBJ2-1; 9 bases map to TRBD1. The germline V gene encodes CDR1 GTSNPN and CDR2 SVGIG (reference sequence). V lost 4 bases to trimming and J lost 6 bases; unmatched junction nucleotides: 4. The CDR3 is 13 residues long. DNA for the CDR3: TGTGCCTGGAACAGGGGGCCAGGCAATGAGCAGTTCTTC. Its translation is CAWNRGPGNEQFF.

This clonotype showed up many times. The CDR3 spells CSVETRTDTQYF. CDR3 nucleotides: TGCAGCGTCGAAACTAGAACAGATACGCAGTATTTT. The rearrangement links TRBV29-1 to TRBJ2-3; tentative D call: TRBD2 (5 bases). Germline lookup yields CDR1 SQVTM and CDR2 ANQGSEA. The CDR3 loop spans 12 amino acids. V was pared by 6 bases and J by 3 bases, with 10 bases between.

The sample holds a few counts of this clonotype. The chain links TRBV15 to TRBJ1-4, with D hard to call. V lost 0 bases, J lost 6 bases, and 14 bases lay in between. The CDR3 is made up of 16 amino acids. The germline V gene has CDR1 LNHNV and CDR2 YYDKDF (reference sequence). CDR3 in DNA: TGTGCCACCAGCAGAGACCTGGGGAAATCCCATGAAAAACTGTTTTTT. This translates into CATSRDLGKSHEKLFF.

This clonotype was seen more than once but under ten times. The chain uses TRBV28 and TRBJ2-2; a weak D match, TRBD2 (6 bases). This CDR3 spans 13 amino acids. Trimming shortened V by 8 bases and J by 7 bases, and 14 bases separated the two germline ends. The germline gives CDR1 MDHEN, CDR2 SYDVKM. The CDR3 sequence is CASLRGGLGELFF. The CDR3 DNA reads TGTGCCAGCTTGCGGGGAGGACTCGGGGAGCTGTTTTTT.

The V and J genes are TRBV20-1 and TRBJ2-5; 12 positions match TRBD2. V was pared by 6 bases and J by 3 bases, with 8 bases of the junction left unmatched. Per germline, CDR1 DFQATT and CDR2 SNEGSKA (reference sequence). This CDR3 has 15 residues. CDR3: CSAFQRLAGEETQYF. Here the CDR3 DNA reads TGCAGTGCCTTCCAGCGACTAGCGGGAGAAGAGACCCAGTACTTC.

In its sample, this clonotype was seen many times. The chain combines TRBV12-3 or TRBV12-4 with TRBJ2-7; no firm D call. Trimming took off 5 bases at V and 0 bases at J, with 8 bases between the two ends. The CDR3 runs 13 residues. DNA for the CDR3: TGTGCCAGCAGTATTCTAGTCTCCTACGAGCAGTACTTC. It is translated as CASSILVSYEQYF.

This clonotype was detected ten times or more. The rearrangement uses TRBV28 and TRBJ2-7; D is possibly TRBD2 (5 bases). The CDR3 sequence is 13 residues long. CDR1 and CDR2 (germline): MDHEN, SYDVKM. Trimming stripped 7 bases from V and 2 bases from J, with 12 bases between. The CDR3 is CASKEGSPYEQYF. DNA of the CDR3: TGTGCCAGCAAAGAGGGCAGCCCCTACGAGCAGTACTTC.